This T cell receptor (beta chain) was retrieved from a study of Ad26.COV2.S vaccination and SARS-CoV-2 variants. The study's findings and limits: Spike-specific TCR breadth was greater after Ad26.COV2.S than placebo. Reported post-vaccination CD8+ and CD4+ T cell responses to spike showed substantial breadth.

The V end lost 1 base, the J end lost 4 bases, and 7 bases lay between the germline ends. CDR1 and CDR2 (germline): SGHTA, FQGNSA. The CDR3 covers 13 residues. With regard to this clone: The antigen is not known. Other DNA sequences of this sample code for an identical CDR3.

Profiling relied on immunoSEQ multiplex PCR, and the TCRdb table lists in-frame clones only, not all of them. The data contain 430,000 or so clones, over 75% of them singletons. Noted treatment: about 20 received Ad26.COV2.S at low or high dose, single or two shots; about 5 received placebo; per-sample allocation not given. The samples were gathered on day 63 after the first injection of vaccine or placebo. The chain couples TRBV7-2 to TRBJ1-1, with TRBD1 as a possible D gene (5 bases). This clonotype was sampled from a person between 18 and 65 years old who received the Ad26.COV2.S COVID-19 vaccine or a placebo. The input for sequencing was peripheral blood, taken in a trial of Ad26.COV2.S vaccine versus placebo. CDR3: CASSLEGSTEAFF. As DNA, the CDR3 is TGTGCCAGCAGCTTAGAGGGGAGCACTGAAGCTTTCTTT.